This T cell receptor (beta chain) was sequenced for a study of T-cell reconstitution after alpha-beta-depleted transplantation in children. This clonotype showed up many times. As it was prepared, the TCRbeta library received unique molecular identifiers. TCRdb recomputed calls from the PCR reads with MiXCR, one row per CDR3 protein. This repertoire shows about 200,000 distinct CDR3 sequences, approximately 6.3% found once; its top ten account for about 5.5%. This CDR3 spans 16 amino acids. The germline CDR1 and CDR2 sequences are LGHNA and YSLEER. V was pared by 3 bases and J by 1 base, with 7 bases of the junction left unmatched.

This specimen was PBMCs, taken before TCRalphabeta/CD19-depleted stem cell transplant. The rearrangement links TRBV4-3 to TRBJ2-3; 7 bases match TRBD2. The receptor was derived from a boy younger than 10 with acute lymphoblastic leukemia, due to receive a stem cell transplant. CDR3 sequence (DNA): TGCGCCAGCAGCCACGGGACTACCGAAGGCACAGATACGCAGTATTTT. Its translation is CASSHGTTEGTDTQYF.